Below, 9 T cell receptor beta chains from the same sample are listed, as sequenced in a study of early T cells in non-severe SARS-CoV-2 infection. TCRdb passed the 5' RACE reads through MiXCR, listing each CDR3 protein once. Seen here are just over 25,000 distinct CDR3 sequences, approximately 4.8% observed once, and the top ten hold about 9.4%. Input material: whole blood. Receptors originate from an adult who was a healthcare worker with PCR-confirmed SARS-CoV-2 infection or an uninfected control (not recorded which).

Judged by abundance, this clonotype is medium-sized. The gene calls are TRBV10-3 and TRBJ2-2; D is perhaps TRBD1 or TRBD2 (5 bases each). CDR1 ENHRY and CDR2 SYGVKD come from the germline V gene. V dropped 6 bases and J dropped 3 bases, with 11 bases sitting between them. The CDR3 extends over 14 amino acids. CDR3 nucleotides: TGTGCCATCAGCGATGGGACGGACACCGGGGAGCTGTTTTTT. Protein sequence: CAISDGTDTGELFF.

J is TRBJ1-1 and V is TRBV4-1, with TRBD1 as a possible D gene (5 bases). CDR3 length equals 16 residues. Germline assignment: CDR1 MGHRA and CDR2 YSYEKL. V shed 0 bases and J shed 1 base, with 12 bases lying between them. The CDR3 loop reads CASSQDESRANTEAFF. DNA for the CDR3: TGCGCCAGCAGCCAAGATGAAAGCAGGGCGAACACTGAAGCTTTCTTT.

This clonotype was seen at least ten times. The chain has TRBV9 and TRBJ2-1; 7 bases align to TRBD2. V was pared by 2 bases and J by 0 bases, with 5 bases of the junction left unmatched. The CDR3 is 16 residues long. In germline, CDR1 is SGDLS, CDR2 YYNGEE. The CDR3 nucleotides are TGTGCCAGCAGCGTCGAGGGCGGGAGCTCCTACAATGAGCAGTTCTTC. Encoded protein: CASSVEGGSSYNEQFF.

This clonotype was recorded at least ten times. The chain recombines TRBV6-2 or TRBV6-3 with TRBJ2-7; D might be TRBD2 (5 bases). Per germline, CDR1 MNHEY and CDR2 SVGEGT. Deletions cut 7 bases from V and 5 bases from J, with 18 bases between. This CDR3 has 14 amino acids. The CDR3 protein is CASTEGLTGDEQYF. CDR3 nucleotide sequence: TGTGCCAGCACCGAGGGCCTTACCGGAGACGAGCAGTACTTC.

This clonotype was seen a few times. The rearrangement uses TRBV20-1 and TRBJ2-3; 7 positions agree with TRBD2. The CDR3 runs 14 residues. Per the germline V gene, CDR1 is DFQATT and CDR2 is SNEGSKA (reference sequence). V lost 3 bases and J lost 2; bases outside the gene matches: 5. The DNA of the CDR3 is TGCAGTGCTAGGGCTAGCGGATACACAGATACGCAGTATTTT. This gives the protein CSARASGYTDTQYF.

This clonotype was detected ten times or more. This chain connects TRBV28 to TRBJ2-2; 14 bases align to TRBD2. V lost 7 bases, J lost 5 bases, and 15 bases stayed unmatched. Germline CDR1 and CDR2: MDHEN and SYDVKM. This CDR3 is 19 amino acids long. The CDR3 DNA is TGTGCCAGCAACACCCTCTTGACTAGCGGGAGGGCCATTACCGGGGAGCTGTTTTTT. Its protein product is CASNTLLTSGRAITGELFF.

This clonotype was seen many times. The chain carries TRBV28 and TRBJ2-2; D perhaps matches TRBD2 (6 bases). The length of the CDR3 is 17 residues. Germline values: CDR1 MDHEN, CDR2 SYDVKM. Trimming left V 2 bases short and J 1 base short, with 14 bases between. Here the CDR3 reads CASSLMGGRLNTGELFF. CDR3 nucleotides: TGTGCCAGCAGTTTAATGGGGGGACGGTTGAACACCGGGGAGCTGTTTTTT.

The sample holds many counts of this clonotype. This rearrangement joins TRBV29-1 to TRBJ1-5; 7 bases agree with TRBD1. Germline CDR1 SQVTM, CDR2 ANQGSEA. The CDR3 has 12 residues. V lost 4 bases and J lost 5; bases outside the gene matches: 2. The CDR3 nucleotides are TGCAGCGTTGGGCAGGGGGATCAGCCCCAGCATTTT. It specifies CSVGQGDQPQHF.

This clonotype has ten or more counts. The genes are TRBV29-1 and TRBJ2-1; D gene uncertain. Trimming pared 8 bases from V and 0 bases from J, leaving 17 bases between. CDR3 size: 15 residues. Germline loops: CDR1 SQVTM, CDR2 ANQGSEA. For the CDR3, the DNA is TGCAGCCAGTCATACTTCCGCCCCTCCTACAATGAGCAGTTCTTC. This encodes CSQSYFRPSYNEQFF.